This record concerns one TCR beta chain sequence. Its antigen is still unknown. This sample is drawn from a study of CD8+ T cells in alopecia areata. Study background: Patients in the treated group were given tofacitinib by mouth, 5 to 10 mg twice a day.

The treatment was: oral pan-JAK inhibitor, 5-10 mg twice daily. The study, taken as a whole, reports: Treatment with tofacitinib significantly lowered scalp clonality and reduced expanded CD8+ clones among the top 100. Clonality was higher in lesional than normal scalp, especially in alopecia totalis/universalis.

As the sequencing template, cDNA was produced by extracting RNA and reverse transcribing it. TCRdb's table, derived via immunoSEQ multiplex PCR, lists solely in-frame clones and lacks some. The top ten clones hold around 14% of a sample with about 140,000 clones, approximately 90% of them seen once. The CDR3 is made up of 11 amino acids. The germline V gene encodes CDR1 SQVTM and CDR2 ANQGSEA. V dropped 3 bases and J dropped 6; count of bases not matched to a gene: 2. The chain combines TRBV29-1 with TRBJ2-7; 7 nucleotides match TRBD1. The material was CD8+ T cells sorted from blood, obtained at week 4, from a patient treated with tofacitinib. The source of this sequence is a human donor with alopecia areata. The CDR3 nucleotides are TGCAGCGTTGAGGGGGACAGCGAGCAGTACTTC. As protein: CSVEGDSEQYF.